The present TCR beta chain was sequenced within a study of blood T cells in healthy people across ages. Study-level results: As age increased, TCR beta diversity per million T cells fell in a roughly linear fashion.

The people who gave samples were healthy Caucasians from Russia, aged roughly 6 to 100. Every donor contributed about 10 milliliters of peripheral blood by blood draw. Sample-barcoded 5' priming and a J-beta primer mix drove a second PCR of about 6 to 12 cycles. TCRdb recomputed calls from the 5' RACE reads with MiXCR, one row per CDR3 protein. The sample holds hundreds of thousands of distinct CDR3 sequences, about 37% seen once. This CDR3 is built from 15 residues. Per germline, CDR1 SGHRS and CDR2 YFSETQ. V lost 4 bases and J lost 5, with 18 bases in between. This clonotype was seen only a few times. The antigen is unknown.

The clonotype was recovered from a man younger than 35 in good health. The chain has TRBV5-1 and TRBJ1-2, with D possibly being TRBD1 (5 bases). The specimen was blood. This chain's CDR3 is CASSPGHPAGYGYTF. The DNA of the CDR3 is TGCGCCAGCAGCCCCGGACACCCCGCTGGGTATGGCTACACCTTC.